A single sample gave rise to the 14 T cell receptor beta chains below, sequenced in a study of T-cell reconstitution after alpha-beta-depleted transplantation in children. Unique molecular identifiers featured in how the TCRbeta library was prepared. MiXCR was run by TCRdb on the PCR reads, yielding one entry per CDR3 protein. This sample has 95,000 to 120,000 distinct CDR3 sequences, with 5.5% to 6.5% found just once. The material sequenced was PBMCs, mostly from graft donor cells, taken 360 days after TCRalphabeta/CD19-depleted stem cell transplant. These receptors were collected from a male patient between 2 and 10 years old who had a stem cell transplant for acute lymphoblastic leukemia, so the T cells may come from the graft donor.

This clonotype was recorded many times. V and J are TRBV28 and TRBJ2-7, with TRBD2 matching 9 bases. The trim removed 3 bases at V and 3 bases at J, leaving 6 bases unmatched. The CDR3 contains 15 residues. The germline gives CDR1 MDHEN, CDR2 SYDVKM. Written as DNA, the CDR3 is TGTGCCAGCAGTTTGTCACTAGCGGGCTACTACGAGCAGTACTTC. Amino acids: CASSLSLAGYYEQYF.

This clonotype has ten or more counts. This rearrangement joins TRBV29-1 to TRBJ2-1; no clear D gene. The CDR3 covers 12 residues. With 7 bases removed from V and 4 bases from J, the gap between germline ends came to 11 bases. Germline V gives CDR1 SQVTM, CDR2 ANQGSEA. In DNA, the CDR3 is TGCAGCGCTCTAGGACCTTACAATGAGCAGTTCTTC. Protein sequence: CSALGPYNEQFF.

This clonotype has at least ten counts. V is TRBV6-5 and J is TRBJ1-5; no firm D call. Germline lookup yields CDR1 MNHEY and CDR2 SVGAGI. Trimming cost V 2 bases and J 3 bases, with 5 bases left between them. This CDR3 comprises 13 residues. The chain's CDR3 is CASSYGVNQPQHF. CDR3 DNA sequence: TGTGCCAGCAGTTACGGCGTCAATCAGCCCCAGCATTTT.

The chain is built from TRBV7-9 and TRBJ2-7; 8 nucleotides align to TRBD2. The CDR3 loop spans 15 amino acids. The germline gives CDR1 SEHNR, CDR2 FQNEAQ (reference sequence). With V trimmed by 2 bases and J by 6 bases, 9 bases remained unmatched. The CDR3 here is CASSLMSGGASEQYF. Written as DNA, the CDR3 is TGTGCCAGCAGCTTAATGTCGGGAGGGGCCAGCGAGCAGTACTTC.

This clonotype was detected ten times or more. V gene TRBV29-1 combines with J gene TRBJ2-4; D is ambiguous. The germline V and J ends were trimmed by 5 bases and 0 bases, with 8 bases remaining between them. This CDR3 spans 13 amino acids. Looked up from germline, CDR1 is SQVTM and CDR2 is ANQGSEA. The CDR3 bases are TGCAGCGTTCAACTTATAGCCAAAAACATTCAGTACTTC. Translated, it gives CSVQLIAKNIQYF.

This clonotype was found many times. The V and J genes are TRBV6-1 and TRBJ2-7, with TRBD2 matching over 13 bases. CDR3 length equals 17 residues. Germline V gene lookup returns CDR1 MNHNS and CDR2 SASEGT. The V gene end was trimmed by 5 bases and the J gene end by 2 bases; junction bases not matched to a gene: 9. CDR3 in DNA: TGTGCCAGCAGTCCTACTAGCGGGAGGGTCATACCCTACGAGCAGTACTTC. Translating gives CASSPTSGRVIPYEQYF.

V and J are TRBV7-9 and TRBJ2-5, with 8 positions matching TRBD1. Germline V gives CDR1 SEHNR, CDR2 FQNEAQ (reference sequence). V was clipped by 5 bases and J by 5 bases; unmatched bases: 7. The CDR3 is 14 amino acids. CDR3 coding DNA: TGTGCCAGCAGCCCACCCCAGGGGGCGGAGACCCAGTACTTC. Encoded protein: CASSPPQGAETQYF.

This clonotype was recorded a few times. J is TRBJ1-1 and V is TRBV15, with D tentatively TRBD1 (5 bases). The ends were cut back, 0 bases at V and 0 bases at J, with 14 bases in the middle. CDR1 is LNHNV, CDR2 YYDKDF, per germline (reference sequence). The CDR3 sequence is 17 residues long. The CDR3: CATSRDKGPAMNTEAFF. CDR3 in DNA: TGTGCCACCAGCAGAGATAAGGGGCCGGCCATGAACACTGAAGCTTTCTTT.

In its sample, this clonotype was seen a few times. This chain connects TRBV4-3 to TRBJ1-6, with D tentatively TRBD1 (5 bases). Germline-derived CDR1 and CDR2 are LGHNA and YSLEER. The CDR3 is made up of 15 amino acids. V lost 0 bases to trimming and J lost 4 bases, with 7 bases between them. DNA of the CDR3: TGCGCCAGCAGCCAAGAGGACATTTATAATTCACCCCTCCACTTT. It translates to CASSQEDIYNSPLHF.

The sample holds many counts of this clonotype. The V call is TRBV27, the J call TRBJ2-7, with a possible D match to TRBD1 (7 bases). V shed 1 base and J shed 7 bases, with 14 bases lying between them. The CDR3 runs 14 residues. Germline V CDR1 and CDR2: MNHEY, SMNVEV (reference sequence). In DNA form, the CDR3 reads TGTGCCAGCAGTTTATTAGAGACAGGGAGGGAGCAGTACTTC. It encodes CASSLLETGREQYF.

Ten or more counts support this clonotype. The rearrangement links TRBV5-5 to TRBJ1-4; D is ambiguous. Trimming removed 2 bases at V and 1 base at J, with 12 bases between. Germline values: CDR1 SGHKS, CDR2 YYEKEE (reference sequence). The CDR3 consists of 16 residues. The CDR3: CASSFRSGKTNEKLFF. In nucleotides, the CDR3 is TGTGCCAGCAGCTTCCGTTCCGGAAAAACTAATGAAAAACTGTTTTTT.

V usage is TRBV2 and J usage is TRBJ1-6; perhaps TRBD1 as D (6 bases). Trimming pared 2 bases from V and 5 bases from J, leaving 10 bases between. This CDR3 comprises 15 residues. Germline CDR1 is SNHLY and CDR2 is FYNNEI. The CDR3 nucleotides read TGTGCCAGCAGTGAATGGGACAAGGATAATTCACCCCTCCACTTT. Amino acid sequence: CASSEWDKDNSPLHF.

This clonotype was counted at least ten times. The chain uses TRBV6-5 and TRBJ2-1, with 9 nucleotides matching TRBD2. CDR3 length equals 16 residues. V shed 10 bases and J 2 bases; nucleotides not matched to a gene: 12. Germline CDR1 reads MNHEY; CDR2 reads SVGAGI. In nucleotides, the CDR3 is TGTGCCACCTGGGTGCGGGGGGGCTCGCCCTACAATGAGCAGTTCTTC. It translates to CATWVRGGSPYNEQFF.

On this clonotype itself: One end of the junction varies from germline; a read error may be responsible. This chain connects TRBV10-3 to TRBJ1-2; D uncertain. CDR1 is ENHRY, CDR2 SYGVKD, per germline. This CDR3 comprises 13 residues. The CDR3 bases are TGCGTTACTTTAGACACTGCTAACTATGGCTACACCTTC. As protein: CVTLDTANYGYTF.